These T cell receptor beta chains were read from a single sample in a study of T cell repertoires in cytomegalovirus infection. TCRdb passed the reads through MiXCR, listing each CDR3 protein once. The sample lists fewer than 850,000 distinct CDR3 sequences; almost 30% were seen once. Their target antigens are unknown. Sequencing was performed on cultured CD8+ T cells from PBMCs, taken from culture after CMV antigen stimulation. All receptors come from a human donor in good health (CMV status not recorded). Some clones in this sample may be carry-over from other donors' samples. The CDR3 runs from the conserved cysteine through the conserved F or W. The D gene is left open where the match is weak. The size field is filled for only some rows; it gives once, few, many or a size class.

TRBJ2-7 - TRBV7-6 few CASSLERGFSYEQYF TGTGCCAGCAGCTTAGAGAGGGGGTTCTCCTACGAGCAGTACTTC
TRBJ1-6 - TRBV12-3/TRBV12-4 - CASSFRPDSLPDSPLHF TGTGCCAGCAGTTTTCGCCCGGACAGCCTACCGGATTCACCCCTCCACTTT
TRBJ2-1 - TRBV7-8 few CASSLEGKGIDNEQFF TGTGCCAGCAGCTTAGAGGGAAAAGGGATTGACAATGAGCAGTTCTTC
TRBJ1-6 TRBD1 TRBV4-1 - CASSQEDRASLYNSPLHF TGCGCCAGCAGCCAAGAGGACAGGGCTTCCCTATATAATTCACCCCTCCACTTT
TRBJ2-2 - TRBV7-6 - CASSSLGAGELFF TGTGCCAGCAGCTCGCTGGGGGCCGGGGAGCTGTTTTTT
TRBJ2-5 TRBD2 TRBV6-1 few CASSEGRGVDPRETQYF TGTGCCAGCAGTGAAGGGCGGGGGGTTGACCCCCGGGAGACCCAGTACTTC
TRBJ2-2 - TRBV6-2/TRBV6-3 - CASNEGSGYPGELFF TGTGCCAGCAACGAGGGGTCGGGATATCCCGGGGAGCTGTTTTTT
TRBJ2-5 TRBD1 TRBV5-1 - CASSLFGTGLRETQYF TGCGCCAGCAGCTTGTTTGGGACAGGGTTGAGGGAGACCCAGTACTTC
TRBJ2-7 - TRBV7-6 few CASSFGGAPSYEQYF TGTGCCAGCAGCTTCGGCGGGGCCCCCTCCTACGAGCAGTACTTC
TRBJ1-4 - TRBV3-1 - CASTPGANEKLFF TGTGCCAGCACTCCAGGGGCTAATGAAAAACTGTTTTTT
TRBJ2-7 TRBD2 TRBV5-1 once CASSGERGYEQYF TGCGCCAGCAGCGGGGAGCGGGGGTACGAGCAGTACTTC
TRBJ2-1 TRBD1 TRBV19 - CASSSLYRGSPYNEQFF TGTGCCAGTAGTAGCCTTTACAGGGGGTCTCCCTACAATGAGCAGTTCTTC
TRBJ1-2 TRBD1 TRBV29-1 - CSVRDRGYGYTF TGCAGCGTTCGGGACAGGGGGTATGGCTACACCTTC
TRBJ1-5 - TRBV10-3 - CATRDQGDNQPQHF TGTGCCACCCGGGACCAAGGCGACAATCAGCCCCAGCATTTT
TRBJ2-1 TRBD1 TRBV27 - CASALGTGGNNEQFF TGTGCCAGCGCCCTAGGGACAGGGGGCAACAATGAGCAGTTCTTC
TRBJ1-6 TRBD1 TRBV7-9 many CASAASTGVRNSPLHF TGTGCCAGCGCAGCATCCACAGGGGTGAGAAATTCACCCCTCCACTTT
TRBJ2-5 TRBD1 TRBV7-2 many CASSLAERGQETQYF TGTGCCAGCAGCTTAGCCGAAAGGGGGCAGGAGACCCAGTACTTC
TRBJ1-6 - TRBV7-9 many CASSSTGSSYNSPLHF TGTGCCAGCAGTTCGACGGGGAGCTCCTATAATTCACCCCTCCACTTT
TRBJ2-5 - TRBV12-3/TRBV12-4 - CASSLTIGLQETQYF TGTGCCAGCAGTTTAACGATAGGCCTCCAAGAGACCCAGTACTTC
TRBJ2-1 TRBD1 TRBV7-8 many CASRSPGTGDYNEQFF TGTGCCAGCAGGTCCCCCGGGACAGGGGACTACAATGAGCAGTTCTTC
TRBJ2-5 TRBD2 TRBV28 - CASSLLTSGGGETQYF TGTGCCAGCAGTTTATTAACTAGCGGGGGAGGGGAGACCCAGTACTTC
TRBJ1-2 - TRBV3-1 - CASSQGQRAYGYTF TGTGCCAGCAGCCAGGGGCAGCGGGCCTATGGCTACACCTTC
TRBJ2-2 TRBD1 TRBV7-8 many CASSATGRELFF TGTGCCAGCAGCGCGACAGGGAGGGAGCTGTTTTTT
TRBJ2-4 - TRBV7-9 - CASSPRDGPTKNIQYF TGTGCCAGCAGCCCCAGGGATGGGCCGACCAAAAACATTCAGTACTTC
TRBJ2-7 - TRBV7-9 few CASSLTDYYEQYF TGTGCCAGCAGCTTAACTGACTACTACGAGCAGTACTTC
TRBJ2-7 - TRBV6-5 few CASSYGGLGLDEQYF TGTGCCAGCAGTTACGGTGGGCTGGGGTTGGACGAGCAGTACTTC
TRBJ1-1 - TRBV11-3 - CASSLYSHTEAFF TGTGCCAGCAGCTTATATTCTCACACTGAAGCTTTCTTT
TRBJ2-1 - TRBV6-5 - CASSYSNPSSYNEQFF TGTGCCAGCAGTTACTCGAACCCTAGCTCCTACAATGAGCAGTTCTTC
TRBJ2-3 - TRBV20-1 - CSARDGAGALGTDTQYF TGCAGTGCTAGAGACGGGGCGGGGGCACTAGGCACAGATACGCAGTATTTT
TRBJ1-1 - TRBV19 few CARPGRLKNTEAFF TGTGCCAGGCCGGGACGCCTTAAGAACACTGAAGCTTTCTTT
TRBJ2-1 TRBD2 TRBV12-5 - CASGWIAGGYNEQFF TGTGCTAGTGGTTGGATAGCGGGGGGCTACAATGAGCAGTTCTTC
TRBJ1-5 TRBD1 TRBV27 - CASSSGTGRSQPQHF TGTGCCAGCAGTAGCGGGACAGGGAGGAGTCAGCCCCAGCATTTT
TRBJ1-2 - TRBV10-3 - CAITDGGGQGGYTF TGTGCCATCACCGATGGAGGGGGTCAGGGAGGCTACACCTTC
TRBJ1-2 TRBD1 TRBV7-9 - CASSPGQPYYGYTF TGTGCCAGCAGCCCGGGACAGCCTTACTATGGCTACACCTTC
TRBJ2-7 TRBD2 TRBV5-1 few CASSSGLAGVPSYEQYF TGCGCCAGCAGCTCGGGACTAGCGGGGGTCCCCTCCTACGAGCAGTACTTC
TRBJ2-5 TRBD2 TRBV6-6 - CASSFQTSGGALQETQYF TGTGCCAGCAGTTTCCAGACTAGCGGGGGAGCCCTCCAAGAGACCCAGTACTTC
TRBJ2-3 - TRBV7-6 - CASSPVGGPVDTQYF TGTGCCAGCAGCCCGGTTGGGGGGCCTGTAGATACGCAGTATTTT
TRBJ1-5 - TRBV20-1 few CSARPFGGQVNQPQHF TGCAGTGCTAGACCCTTCGGTGGGCAGGTTAATCAGCCCCAGCATTTT
TRBJ1-2 TRBD1 TRBV27 few CASSSAGTANYGYTF TGTGCCAGCAGTTCGGCCGGGACAGCCAACTATGGCTACACCTTC
TRBJ2-3 - TRBV19 few CASRPPGGAGDTQYF TGTGCCAGTAGACCCCCAGGGGGGGCGGGAGATACGCAGTATTTT
TRBJ1-1 - TRBV6-2/TRBV6-3 - CASSYPEFRRNTEAFF TGTGCCAGCAGTTACCCGGAATTTAGGAGAAACACTGAAGCTTTCTTT
TRBJ2-1 TRBD2 TRBV6-2/TRBV6-3 - CASSFPGGEIEQFF TGTGCCAGCAGTTTCCCTGGGGGGGAAATAGAGCAGTTCTTC
TRBJ2-1 TRBD2 TRBV18 few CASSPREAPHEQFF TGTGCCAGCTCACCTCGGGAGGCTCCCCATGAGCAGTTCTTC
TRBJ2-7 TRBD1 TRBV5-3 few CARSLPTDRDEQYF TGTGCCAGAAGCTTGCCGACGGACAGGGACGAGCAGTACTTC
TRBJ1-5 - TRBV6-1 many CASRGVASYSNQPQHF TGTGCCAGCAGGGGGGTCGCCAGCTATAGCAATCAGCCCCAGCATTTT
TRBJ1-1 TRBD1 TRBV14 few CASRPYLTGGKTEAFF TGTGCCAGCAGACCATATCTGACAGGGGGCAAGACTGAAGCTTTCTTT
TRBJ2-1 TRBD1 TRBV7-9 - CASSGSRTGYNEQFF TGTGCCAGCAGCGGGTCGCGGACAGGTTACAATGAGCAGTTCTTC
TRBJ1-4 TRBD1 TRBV7-4 - CASSSRQGSTNEKLFF TGTGCCAGCAGCTCCCGACAGGGCTCAACTAATGAAAAACTGTTTTTT
TRBJ1-4 - TRBV6-5 many CASSYRGWGAMDEKLFF TGTGCCAGCAGTTACCGAGGTTGGGGGGCGATGGATGAAAAACTGTTTTTT
TRBJ1-2 - TRBV27 few CASSSGGGGYTF TGTGCCAGCAGCTCAGGCGGTGGAGGCTACACCTTC
TRBJ2-1 TRBD1 TRBV6-5 - CASTGDSYNEQFF TGTGCCAGCACAGGGGACAGCTACAATGAGCAGTTCTTC
TRBJ2-1 TRBD1 TRBV19 - CASRELGQANEQFF TGTGCCAGTAGAGAACTGGGACAGGCTAATGAGCAGTTCTTC
TRBJ2-7 - TRBV7-8 many CASKPVLGTYEQYF TGTGCCAGCAAACCGGTATTGGGAACCTACGAGCAGTACTTC
TRBJ2-1 - TRBV7-9 many CASSLPRAGSYNEQFF TGTGCCAGCAGCTTACCCCGGGCAGGCTCCTACAATGAGCAGTTCTTC
TRBJ1-1 - TRBV12-3/TRBV12-4 - CASSRGWEDTEAFF TGTGCCAGCAGCCGCGGATGGGAGGACACTGAAGCTTTCTTT